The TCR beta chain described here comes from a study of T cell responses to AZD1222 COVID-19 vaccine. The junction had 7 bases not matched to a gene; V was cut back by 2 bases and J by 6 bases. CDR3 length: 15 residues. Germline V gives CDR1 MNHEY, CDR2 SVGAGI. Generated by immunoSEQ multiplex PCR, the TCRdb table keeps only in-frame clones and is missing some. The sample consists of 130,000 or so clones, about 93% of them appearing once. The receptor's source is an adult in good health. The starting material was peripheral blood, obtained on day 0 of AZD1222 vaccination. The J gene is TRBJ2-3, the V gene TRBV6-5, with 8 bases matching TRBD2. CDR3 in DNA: TGTGCCAGCAGTTACCAGCGGGGGCCCTCGGATACGCAGTATTTT. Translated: CASSYQRGPSDTQYF.